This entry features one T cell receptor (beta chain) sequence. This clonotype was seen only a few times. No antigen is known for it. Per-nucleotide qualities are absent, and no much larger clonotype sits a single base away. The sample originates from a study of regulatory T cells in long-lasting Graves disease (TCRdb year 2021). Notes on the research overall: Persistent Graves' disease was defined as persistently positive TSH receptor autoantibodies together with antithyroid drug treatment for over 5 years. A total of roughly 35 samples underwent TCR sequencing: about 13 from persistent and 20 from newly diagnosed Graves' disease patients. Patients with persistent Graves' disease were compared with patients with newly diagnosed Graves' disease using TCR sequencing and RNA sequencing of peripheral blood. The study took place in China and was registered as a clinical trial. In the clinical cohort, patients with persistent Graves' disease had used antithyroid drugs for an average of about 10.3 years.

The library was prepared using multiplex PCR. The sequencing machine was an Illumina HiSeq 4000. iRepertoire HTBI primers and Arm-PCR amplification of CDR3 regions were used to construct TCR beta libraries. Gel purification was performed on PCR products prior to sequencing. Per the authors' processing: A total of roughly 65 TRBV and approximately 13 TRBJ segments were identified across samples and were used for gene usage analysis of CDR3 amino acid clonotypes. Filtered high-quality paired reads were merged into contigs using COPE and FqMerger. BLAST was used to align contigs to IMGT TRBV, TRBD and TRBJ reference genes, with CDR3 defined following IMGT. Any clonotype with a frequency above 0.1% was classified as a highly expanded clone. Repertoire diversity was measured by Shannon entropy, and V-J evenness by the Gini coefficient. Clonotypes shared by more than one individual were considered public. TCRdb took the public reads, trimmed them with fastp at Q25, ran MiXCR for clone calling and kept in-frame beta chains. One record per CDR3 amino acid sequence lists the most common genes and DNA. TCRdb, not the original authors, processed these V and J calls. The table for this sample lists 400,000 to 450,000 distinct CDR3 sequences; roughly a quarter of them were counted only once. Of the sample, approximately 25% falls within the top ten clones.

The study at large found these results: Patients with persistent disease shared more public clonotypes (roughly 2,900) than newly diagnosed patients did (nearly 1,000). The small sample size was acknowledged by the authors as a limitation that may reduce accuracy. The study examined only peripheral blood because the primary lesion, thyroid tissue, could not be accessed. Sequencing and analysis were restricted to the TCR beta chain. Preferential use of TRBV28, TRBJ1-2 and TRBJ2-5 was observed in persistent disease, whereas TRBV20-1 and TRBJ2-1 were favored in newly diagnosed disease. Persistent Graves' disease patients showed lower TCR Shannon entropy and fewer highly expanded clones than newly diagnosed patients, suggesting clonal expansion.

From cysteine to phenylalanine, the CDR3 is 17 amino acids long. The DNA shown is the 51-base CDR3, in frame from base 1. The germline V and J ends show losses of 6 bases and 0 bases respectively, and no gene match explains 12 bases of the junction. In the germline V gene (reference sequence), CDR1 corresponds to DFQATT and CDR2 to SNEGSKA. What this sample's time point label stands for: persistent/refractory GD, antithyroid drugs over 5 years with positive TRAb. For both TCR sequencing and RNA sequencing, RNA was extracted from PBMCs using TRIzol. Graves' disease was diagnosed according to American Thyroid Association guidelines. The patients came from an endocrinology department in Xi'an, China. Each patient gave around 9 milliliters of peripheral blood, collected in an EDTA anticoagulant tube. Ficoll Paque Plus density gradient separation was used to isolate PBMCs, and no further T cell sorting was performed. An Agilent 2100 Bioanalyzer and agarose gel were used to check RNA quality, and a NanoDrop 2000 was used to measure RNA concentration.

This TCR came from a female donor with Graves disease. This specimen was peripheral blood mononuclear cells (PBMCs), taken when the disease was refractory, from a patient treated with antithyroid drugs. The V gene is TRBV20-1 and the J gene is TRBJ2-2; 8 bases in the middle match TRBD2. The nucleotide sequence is TGCAGTGCCTTCCCTATAAAGCGGGAGTCGAACACCGGGGAGCTGTTTTTT. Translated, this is CSAFPIKRESNTGELFF.